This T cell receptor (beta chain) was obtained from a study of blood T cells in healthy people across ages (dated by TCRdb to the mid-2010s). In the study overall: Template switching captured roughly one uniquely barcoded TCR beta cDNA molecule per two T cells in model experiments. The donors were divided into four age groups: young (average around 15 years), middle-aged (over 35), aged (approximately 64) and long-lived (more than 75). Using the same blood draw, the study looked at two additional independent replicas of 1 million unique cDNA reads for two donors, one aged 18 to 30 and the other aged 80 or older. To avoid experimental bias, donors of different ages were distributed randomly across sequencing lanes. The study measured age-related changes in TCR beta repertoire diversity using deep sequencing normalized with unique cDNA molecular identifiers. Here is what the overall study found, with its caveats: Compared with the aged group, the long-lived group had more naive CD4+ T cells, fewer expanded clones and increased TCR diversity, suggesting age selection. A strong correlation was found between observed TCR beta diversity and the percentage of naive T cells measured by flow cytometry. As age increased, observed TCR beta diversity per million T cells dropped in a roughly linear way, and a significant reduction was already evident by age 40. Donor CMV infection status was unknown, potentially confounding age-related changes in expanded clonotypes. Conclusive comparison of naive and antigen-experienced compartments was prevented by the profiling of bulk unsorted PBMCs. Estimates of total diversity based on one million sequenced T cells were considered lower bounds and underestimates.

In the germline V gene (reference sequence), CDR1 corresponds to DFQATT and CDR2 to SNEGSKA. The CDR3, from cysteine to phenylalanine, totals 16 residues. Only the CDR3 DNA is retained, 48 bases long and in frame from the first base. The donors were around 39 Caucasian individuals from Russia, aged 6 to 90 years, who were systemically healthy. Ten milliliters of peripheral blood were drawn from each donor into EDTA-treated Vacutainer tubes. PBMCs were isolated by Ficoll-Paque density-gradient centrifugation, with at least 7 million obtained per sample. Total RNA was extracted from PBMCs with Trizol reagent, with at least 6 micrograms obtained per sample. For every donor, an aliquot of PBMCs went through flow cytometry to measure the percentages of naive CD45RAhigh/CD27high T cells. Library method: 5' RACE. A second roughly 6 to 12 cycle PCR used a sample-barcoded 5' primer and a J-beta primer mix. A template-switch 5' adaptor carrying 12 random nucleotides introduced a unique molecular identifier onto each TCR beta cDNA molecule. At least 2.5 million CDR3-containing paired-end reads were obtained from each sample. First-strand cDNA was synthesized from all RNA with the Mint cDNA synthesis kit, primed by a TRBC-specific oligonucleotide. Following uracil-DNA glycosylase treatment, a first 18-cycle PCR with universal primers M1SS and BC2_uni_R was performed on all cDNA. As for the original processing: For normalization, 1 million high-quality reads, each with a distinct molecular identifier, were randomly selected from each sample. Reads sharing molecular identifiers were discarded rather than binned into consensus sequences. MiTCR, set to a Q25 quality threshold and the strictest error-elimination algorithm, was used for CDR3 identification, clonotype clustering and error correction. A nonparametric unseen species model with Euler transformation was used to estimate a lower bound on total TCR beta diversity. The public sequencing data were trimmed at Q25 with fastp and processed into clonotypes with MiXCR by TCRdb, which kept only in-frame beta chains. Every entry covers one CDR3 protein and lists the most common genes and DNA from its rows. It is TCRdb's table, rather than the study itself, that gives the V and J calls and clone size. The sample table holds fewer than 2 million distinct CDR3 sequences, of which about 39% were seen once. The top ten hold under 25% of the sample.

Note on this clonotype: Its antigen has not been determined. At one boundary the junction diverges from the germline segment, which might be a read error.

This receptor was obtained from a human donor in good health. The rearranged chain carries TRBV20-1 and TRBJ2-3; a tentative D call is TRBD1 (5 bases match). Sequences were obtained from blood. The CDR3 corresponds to CSAADHSRGSTGTQYF. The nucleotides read TGCAGTGCTGCGGACCACTCTAGGGGTAGCACAGGTACGCAGTATTTT.